This TCR beta chain was retrieved from a study of T cell responses to AZD1222 COVID-19 vaccine. On this clone: Its target is unknown.

Sequencing was performed with immunoSEQ multiplex PCR; in TCRdb, only in-frame clones are kept and a portion is missing. The table has roughly 86,000 clones, more than 80% seen once. Whole-study findings and limits: Among the donors, most were white British and more were female, and clonal diversity was possibly underestimated.

V was shortened by 4 bases and J by 8 bases, with 14 bases between the two germline ends. CDR1 is MDHEN, CDR2 SYDVKM, per germline. The CDR3 length is 13 residues. V usage is TRBV28 and J usage is TRBJ1-2; D remains unclear. This specimen was peripheral blood, taken on day 0 of AZD1222 vaccination. The TCR was taken from an adult in good health. The CDR3 region has the DNA TGTGCCAGCAGTTCCCCCGGGGAGCAAGGCTACACCTTC. Translation gives CASSSPGEQGYTF.